Only one count was recorded for the clone carrying this T cell receptor beta chain. Its matching antigen is unknown. Inclusion characteristics of ophthalmopathy patients comprised a Clinical Activity Score of at least 3, a NOSPECS grade of at least 4, and duration under 3 months. Diagnosing involved the use of clinical symptoms, serum thyroxine and TRAb, thyroid ultrasound and orbital computed tomography. Around 10 ml fresh peripheral blood yielded the PBMCs. This entry is derived from a study of T cells in Graves' hyperthyroidism and ophthalmopathy. Study results and caveats: Most clonotypes that expanded in the thyroid above 0.001 also showed up in blood.

The CDR3 runs to 14 residues. The trim removed 5 bases at V and 5 bases at J, leaving 6 bases unmatched. Germline CDR1 reads SGHTA; CDR2 reads FQGNSA. The source material, RNA transcripts, was used to amplify TCR beta CDR3 regions. HTBI primers drove first-round RT-PCR of the TCR CDR3. Each CDR3 protein is one row after TCRdb ran MiXCR on the multiplex PCR reads. The sample yields about 500,000 distinct CDR3 sequences, 15% to 20% seen once. The chain has TRBV7-2 and TRBJ2-5; 9 bases match TRBD1. The receptor's source is a woman younger than 45 with Graves' ophthalmopathy. Sequencing was done on a sample of blood. The CDR3: CASSPWTGDETQYF. Here the CDR3 DNA reads TGTGCCAGCAGCCCATGGACAGGGGATGAGACCCAGTACTTC. Full variable domain (rest looked up from reference TRBV7-2 and TRBJ2-5): GAGVSQSPSNKVTEKGKDVELRCDPISGHTALYWYRQSLGQGLEFLIYFQGNSAPDKSGLPSDRFSAERTGGSVSTLTIQRTQQEDSAVYLCASSPWTGDETQYFGPGTRLLVL.